This T cell receptor (beta chain) stems from a study of beta chain features in type 1 diabetes. The sequenced template was cDNA made from the entire isolated RNA. The method was immunoSEQ multiplex PCR; TCRdb's version includes in-frame clones alone and lacks a portion of them. The repertoire holds 70,000 to 90,000 clones, approximately 32% seen once, with roughly 0.45% in the top ten. This clone was found a few times. This CDR3 has 12 amino acids. V was pared by 7 bases and J by 4 bases, with 4 bases of the junction left unmatched. The germline CDR1 and CDR2 sequences are SNHLY and FYNNEI. The sample comprised stem cell memory CD4+ T cells from blood. The clonotype comes from a woman in her late teens or twenties in good health. The genes are TRBV2 and TRBJ2-7; 7 bases are shared with TRBD1. The CDR3 nucleotides are TGTGCCAGCAATCTACAGGGGTACGAGCAGTACTTC. This sequence encodes CASNLQGYEQYF.